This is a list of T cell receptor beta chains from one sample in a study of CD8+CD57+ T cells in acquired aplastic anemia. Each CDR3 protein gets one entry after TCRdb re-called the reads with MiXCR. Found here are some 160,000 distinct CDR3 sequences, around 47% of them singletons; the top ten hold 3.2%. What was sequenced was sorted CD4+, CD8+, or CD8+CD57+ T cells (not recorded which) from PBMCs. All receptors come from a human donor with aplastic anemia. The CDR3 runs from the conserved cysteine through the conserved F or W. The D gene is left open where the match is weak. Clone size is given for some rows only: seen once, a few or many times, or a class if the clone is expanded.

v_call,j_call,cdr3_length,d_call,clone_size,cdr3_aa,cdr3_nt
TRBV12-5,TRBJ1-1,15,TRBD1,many,CASGLGQGRGTEAFF,TGTGCTAGTGGTTTGGGACAGGGAAGGGGAACTGAAGCTTTCTTT
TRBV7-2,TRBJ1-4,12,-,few,CASSRTHEKLFF,TGTGCCAGCAGCCGAACCCATGAAAAACTGTTTTTT
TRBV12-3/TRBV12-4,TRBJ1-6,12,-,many,CASSFLNSPLHF,TGTGCCAGCAGTTTCCTGAATTCACCCCTCCACTTT
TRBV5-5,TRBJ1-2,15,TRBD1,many,CASSIEGTGLSGYTF,TGTGCCAGCAGCATAGAAGGGACAGGGCTTTCGGGCTACACCTTC
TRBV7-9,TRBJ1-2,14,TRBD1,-,CASSLGGQGYGYTF,TGTGCCAGCAGCTTAGGCGGACAGGGCTATGGCTACACCTTC
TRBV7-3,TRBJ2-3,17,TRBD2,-,CASSYPGLAGGLDTQYF,TGTGCCAGCAGCTATCCGGGACTAGCGGGGGGACTTGATACGCAGTATTTT
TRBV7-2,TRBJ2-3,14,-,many,CASSLNPRWDTQYF,TGTGCCAGCAGCCTGAACCCGAGATGGGATACGCAGTATTTT
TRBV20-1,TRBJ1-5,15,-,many,CSADSSGVGNQPQHF,TGCAGTGCCGACAGCTCCGGGGTGGGCAATCAGCCCCAGCATTTT
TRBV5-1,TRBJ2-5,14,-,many,CASSLVGGRETQYF,TGCGCCAGCAGCTTGGTCGGGGGAAGGGAGACCCAGTACTTC
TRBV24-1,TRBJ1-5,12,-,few,CATSASNQPQHF,TGTGCCACCAGTGCGAGCAATCAGCCCCAGCATTTT
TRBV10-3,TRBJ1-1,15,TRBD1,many,CAIRERTGENTEAFF,TGTGCCATCAGGGAAAGGACAGGGGAGAACACTGAAGCTTTCTTT
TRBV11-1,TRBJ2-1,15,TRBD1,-,CASSASGTEINEQFF,TGTGCCAGCAGCGCCTCCGGGACAGAAATCAATGAGCAGTTCTTC
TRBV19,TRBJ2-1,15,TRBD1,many,CASSTRDSSYNEQFF,TGTGCCAGTAGTACTCGGGACAGCTCTTACAATGAGCAGTTCTTC
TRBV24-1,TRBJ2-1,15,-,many,CATSDPSGPYNEQFF,TGTGCCACCAGTGATCCCTCGGGTCCATACAATGAGCAGTTCTTC
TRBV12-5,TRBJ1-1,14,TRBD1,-,CASGLAQGRAEAFF,TGTGCTAGTGGTTTGGCACAGGGGAGGGCTGAAGCTTTCTTT
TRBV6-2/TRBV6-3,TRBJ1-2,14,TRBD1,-,CASSRAGTVYGYTF,TGTGCCAGCAGCAGAGCCGGGACAGTGTATGGCTACACCTTC
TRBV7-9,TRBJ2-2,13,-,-,CASSLASAGELFF,TGTGCCAGCAGCTTAGCGTCCGCCGGGGAGCTGTTTTTT
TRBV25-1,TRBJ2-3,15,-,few,CASSEGATSTDTQYF,TGTGCCAGCAGTGAAGGGGCAACTAGCACAGATACGCAGTATTTT
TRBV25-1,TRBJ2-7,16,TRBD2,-,CASSEYMGLASYEQYF,TGTGCCAGCAGTGAATACATGGGACTAGCGTCGTACGAGCAGTACTTC
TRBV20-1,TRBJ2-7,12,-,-,CSAPGNSYEQYF,TGCAGTGCACCAGGGAATTCCTACGAGCAGTACTTC
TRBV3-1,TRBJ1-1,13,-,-,CASSQVGAFGAFF,TGTGCCAGCAGCCAAGTGGGAGCTTTCGGAGCTTTCTTT
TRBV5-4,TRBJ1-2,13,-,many,CASSLEGLGGYTF,TGTGCCAGCAGCTTGGAAGGCTTAGGGGGCTACACCTTC
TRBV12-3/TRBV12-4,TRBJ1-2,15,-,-,CASTLFGGKGRGYTF,TGTGCCAGCACCCTTTTTGGGGGGAAGGGCCGGGGCTACACCTTC
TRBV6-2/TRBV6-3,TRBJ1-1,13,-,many,CASSYHRDTEAFF,TGTGCCAGCAGTTACCACAGGGATACTGAAGCTTTCTTT
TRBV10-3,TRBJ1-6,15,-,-,CAIRGGDGRNSPLHF,TGTGCCATCAGGGGGGGGGACGGACGAAATTCACCCCTCCACTTT